The clone carrying this TCR beta chain was detected many times. TCRdb fed the 5' RACE reads into MiXCR, producing one record per CDR3 protein. The sample carries 25,000 to 40,000 distinct CDR3 sequences, less than 25% recorded once. The V end was cut by 7 bases, the J end by 4 bases, with 11 bases between. From germline, CDR1 is MNHEY and CDR2 SVGAGI. CDR3 length: 13 amino acids. The receptor's source is a female donor with breast cancer. What was sequenced was memory CD4+ T cells sorted from blood. The subset: memory CD4+ T cells, CD4+CD45RO+CD25-. J is TRBJ2-1 and V is TRBV6-5, with a possible D match to TRBD2 (5 bases). In DNA form, the CDR3 reads TGTGCCAGCACGGGGAGTAGATACAATGAGCAGTTCTTC. It is translated as CASTGSRYNEQFF.